One T cell receptor beta chain is described in this entry. Its antigen is still unknown. The entry originates in a study of PD-1 blockade in classical Hodgkin lymphoma. General observations from the study: When set against healthy donors, newly diagnosed patients were reported to show lower baseline TCR diversity.

The CDR3 sequence is 15 residues long. V was shortened by 8 bases and J by 8 bases, with 24 bases between the two germline ends. From germline, CDR1 is MNHNS and CDR2 SASEGT. Sample time point: cycle 4 day 1 (C4D1), after 5 to 7 weeks of nivolumab. Each patient relapsed following autologous stem cell transplantation, and prior brentuximab vedotin exposure differed. Isolation of CD8+ T cells from thawed PBMCs used magnetic negative selection. Profiled with immunoSEQ multiplex PCR; TCRdb holds only in-frame clones, not every one. The repertoire holds about 20,000 clones, 84% seen once, with around 7.8% in the top ten.

The sequence came from a human donor with classical Hodgkin lymphoma. This chain uses TRBV6-1 with TRBJ1-2; D perhaps matches TRBD1 (6 bases). The input for sequencing was CD8+ T cells from blood, taken before the fourth cycle of nivolumab. The DNA for the CDR3 is TGTGCCAGCTACCTTTACCCCAGGGGCGCGGACGGCTACACCTTC. The encoded protein is CASYLYPRGADGYTF.